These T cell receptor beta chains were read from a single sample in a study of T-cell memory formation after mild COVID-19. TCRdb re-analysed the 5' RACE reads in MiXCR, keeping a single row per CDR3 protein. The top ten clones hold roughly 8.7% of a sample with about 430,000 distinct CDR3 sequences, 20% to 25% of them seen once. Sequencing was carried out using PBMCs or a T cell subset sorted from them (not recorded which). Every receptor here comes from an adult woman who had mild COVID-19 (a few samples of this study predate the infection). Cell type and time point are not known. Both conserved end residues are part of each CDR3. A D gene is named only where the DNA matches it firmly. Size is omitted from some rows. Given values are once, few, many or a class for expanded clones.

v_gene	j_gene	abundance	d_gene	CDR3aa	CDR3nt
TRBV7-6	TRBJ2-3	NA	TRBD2	CASSPGLAGIYTQYF	TGTGCCAGCAGCCCCGGACTAGCGGGAATTTATACGCAGTATTTT
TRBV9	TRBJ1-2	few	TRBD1	CASSVLGQGLLAF	TGTGCCAGCAGCGTTCTGGGACAGGGACTACTTGCTTTC
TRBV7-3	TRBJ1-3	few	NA	CASSLYTGNTIYF	TGTGCCAGCAGCTTATATACGGGAAACACCATATATTTT
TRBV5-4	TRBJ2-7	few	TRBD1	CASSQGQLYEQYF	TGTGCCAGCAGCCAGGGACAGCTCTACGAGCAGTACTTC
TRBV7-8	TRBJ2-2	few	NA	CASSHPRRGNTGELFF	TGTGCCAGCAGCCACCCGAGGAGGGGCAACACCGGGGAGCTGTTTTTT
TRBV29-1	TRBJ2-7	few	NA	CSVENTGHRYEQYF	TGCAGCGTTGAAAACACGGGACACCGTTACGAGCAGTACTTC
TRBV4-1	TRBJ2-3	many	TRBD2	CASSRDSGRPRSF	TGCGCCAGCAGCCGTGATAGCGGGAGGCCCCGGTCTTTT
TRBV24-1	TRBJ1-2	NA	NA	CATSRAIYREEENGYTF	TGTGCCACCAGCCGTGCTATCTACAGGGAAGAAGAGAATGGCTACACCTTC
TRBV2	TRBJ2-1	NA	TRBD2	CASRPGTRPYNEQFF	TGTGCCAGCCGCCCCGGGACTAGACCTTACAATGAGCAGTTCTTC
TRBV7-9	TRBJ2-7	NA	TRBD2	CASSLALGTSGIYEQYF	TGTGCCAGCAGCTTAGCCCTGGGTACTAGCGGGATCTACGAGCAGTACTTC
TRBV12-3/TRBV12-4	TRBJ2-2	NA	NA	CASSPRGGQGELFF	TGTGCCAGCAGCCCCAGGGGGGGGCAAGGGGAGCTGTTTTTT
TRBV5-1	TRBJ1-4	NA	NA	CASSFRGPNEKLFF	TGCGCCAGCAGCTTTAGGGGCCCTAATGAAAAACTGTTTTTT
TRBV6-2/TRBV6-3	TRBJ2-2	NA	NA	CASNGLSNTGELFF	TGTGCCAGCAATGGGCTATCGAACACCGGGGAGCTGTTTTTT
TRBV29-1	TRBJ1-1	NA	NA	CSVEPQGQGKRTEAFF	TGCAGCGTTGAACCCCAGGGGCAGGGGAAGAGGACTGAAGCTTTCTTT
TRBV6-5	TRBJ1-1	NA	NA	CASSLNTGTYNTEAFF	TGTGCCAGCAGTTTAAACACCGGGACCTACAACACTGAAGCTTTCTTT
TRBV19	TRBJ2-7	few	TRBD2	CASSIAPGWGGEQYF	TGTGCCAGTAGTATAGCCCCCGGTTGGGGGGGCGAGCAGTACTTC